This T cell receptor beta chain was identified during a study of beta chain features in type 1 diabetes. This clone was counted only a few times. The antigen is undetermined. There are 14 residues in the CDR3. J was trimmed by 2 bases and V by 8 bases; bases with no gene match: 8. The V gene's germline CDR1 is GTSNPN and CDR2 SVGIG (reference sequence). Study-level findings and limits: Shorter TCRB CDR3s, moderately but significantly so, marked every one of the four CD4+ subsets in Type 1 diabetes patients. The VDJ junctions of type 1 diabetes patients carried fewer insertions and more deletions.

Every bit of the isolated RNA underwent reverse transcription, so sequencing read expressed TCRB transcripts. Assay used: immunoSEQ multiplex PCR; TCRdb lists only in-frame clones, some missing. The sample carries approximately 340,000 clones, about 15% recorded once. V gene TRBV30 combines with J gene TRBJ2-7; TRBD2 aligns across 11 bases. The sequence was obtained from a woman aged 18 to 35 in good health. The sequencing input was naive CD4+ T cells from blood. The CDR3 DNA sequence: TGTGCCGGCCGACTAGCGGGATTTACCTACGAGCAGTACTTC. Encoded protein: CAGRLAGFTYEQYF.